The present T cell receptor beta chain was sequenced within a study of blood T cell repertoires in COVID-19 (dated by TCRdb to about 2020). For the study in its entirety: Samples from collaborators originated in the United States, Italy and Spain and spanned both the acute and convalescent phases of COVID-19. The prospective study material was composed of cDNA or gDNA derived from T cells, B-cell-depleted T cells, or PBMCs. The dataset comprised deeply sampled blood TCRbeta repertoires from subjects exposed to, actively infected with, or recovered from COVID-19. The repertoires were made available in a free public database intended to serve as a resource for research on the immune response to SARS-CoV-2. The samples were drawn from the first 160 participants of the ongoing ImmuneRACE study and from more than 1,000 subjects provided by 6 global collaborators. A de-identified subject ID, COVID-19 status, age in years and sex were almost always included in the sample metadata. Where available, HLA class I and class II types were taken from metadata supplied by the sample provider and were not determined by assay-based typing. General study outcomes and caveats: The amount of clinical and demographic metadata varied by source and participant and was provided uncurated.

The collaborating institutions used their own protocols to collect whole blood in K2EDTA tubes. Collaborator samples were shipped for TCRbeta analysis as frozen whole blood, isolated PBMCs, or DNA extracted from either sample type. TCRbeta CDR3 regions were amplified from genomic DNA by means of the immunoSEQ Assay, a bias-controlled multiplex PCR. Per the original workflow: Nucleated cell counts per sample were estimated from amplification of reference gene primers within the assay. Sequence reads were collapsed and filtered to measure the absolute abundance of every unique TCRbeta CDR3 rearrangement. For each sample, productive Simpson clonality was calculated as the square root of Simpson's diversity index across productive rearrangements. Imported from immuneACCESS, the table was reduced by TCRdb to in-frame sequences with V and J called. These copies leave out some clones; in studies compared against another copy, an unresolved V gene accounts for under half, and the cause of the remainder is not known. The V and J calls and clone size were taken over from that table, and D and trimming were inferred from the DNA. The sample table contains roughly 140,000 clones; only one count was recorded for around 86% of them. Of the sample, around 5.4% falls within the top ten clones.

From the germline V gene, CDR1 is MDHEN and CDR2 is SYDVKM. Unmatched junction bases come to 11, with V trimmed by 5 bases and J by 7 bases. Spanning cysteine to phenylalanine, the CDR3 consists of 16 amino acids. Only the CDR3 portion is preserved as DNA: 48 bases, with reading frame beginning at the first base. Concerning this clone itself: It has no known antigen specificity. Base qualities are not recorded, but no much larger clone differs from it by a single base.

The sequence was collected from a human donor in a cohort sampled during active COVID-19. The chain links TRBV28 with TRBJ1-6; TRBD1 fits 7 bases in the junction. The sample taken for sequencing was peripheral blood. At the DNA level, the sequence is TGTGCCAGCAGTATCGGACAGGTTAGGTTAAATTCACCCCTCCACTTT. Its amino acids are CASSIGQVRLNSPLHF. The CDR3 plus the reference TRBV28 and TRBJ1-6 genes for the other parts give the full variable domain: DVKVTQSSRYLVKRTGEKVFLECVQDMDHENMFWYRQDPGLGLRLIYFSYDVKMKEKGDIPEGYSVSREKKERFSLILESASTNQTSMYLCASSIGQVRLNSPLHFGNGTRLTVT.